Shown below are 8 T cell receptor beta chains from a single sample sequenced in a study of tissue T cells after allogeneic stem cell transplantation. Method: immunoSEQ multiplex PCR; TCRdb's copy keeps in-frame clones and lacks some. The sample records 40,000 to 50,000 clones, roughly 73% being singletons. Sequencing input: sorted cells pooled from one or two spleens. The receptors originated from a pool of C57BL/6 mice in good health.

As to this clone: The genes are named according to mouse. The CDR3 goes on 1 residue after the read ends, and that part is filled in from the germline J gene. The same CDR3 also results from other DNA sequences found in this sample. This chain links TRBV12-1 with TRBJ2-7; D may be TRBD1 (5 bases). The CDR3 has 12 residues. Germline V gene sequence: CDR1 SGHSN, CDR2 HYEKVE. Trimming shortened V by 1 base and J by 4 bases, and 7 bases separated the two germline ends. The CDR3 bases that were read are TGTGCCAGCTCTCTGGAGGGGTATGAACAGTAC. Its protein product is CASSLEGYEQY. The full CDR3 protein is CASSLEGYEQYF.

Concerning this clone itself: Gene labels here are mouse ones. The read gets to within 1 residue of the CDR3 end, and the germline J gene fills in the rest. The V gene is TRBV13-3, the J gene TRBJ1-2; D perhaps matches TRBD1 (5 bases). V was clipped by 5 bases and J by 3 bases, with 11 bases between them. This CDR3 contains 13 residues. CDR1 is NNHDY, CDR2 SYVADS, per germline. CDR3 bases read: TGTGCCAGCAGCCCCAGGGAGGACTCCGACTACACC. As protein: CASSPREDSDYT. The full CDR3 reads CASSPREDSDYTF.

To note about this clone: The gene names given are mouse names. Read sequence stops 1 residue before the CDR3 end, and the germline J gene provides the missing end. Different DNA sequences within this sample yield the same CDR3. The gene calls are TRBV19 and TRBJ2-7; D is unresolved. V was trimmed by 2 bases and J by 3 bases, leaving 6 bases between them. Germline CDR1 is FNHDT and CDR2 is SITEND (reference sequence). This CDR3 has 12 residues. CDR3 sequence reads: CASSIEGYEQYF. The CDR3 bases that were read are TGTGCCAGCAGTATTGAGGGCTATGAACAGTAC.

Comment on this clone: At one boundary the junction diverges from the germline segment, which might be a read error. Mouse gene names apply. The CDR3 extends 1 residue past the end of the read, so its final part is completed from the germline J gene. V usage is TRBV13-2 and J usage is TRBJ2-2; 7 nucleotides agree with TRBD1. Germline V gives CDR1 NNHNN, CDR2 SYGAGS (reference sequence). The CDR3 contains 15 residues. The CDR3 region is CASGGGTANTGRLYF. Partial CDR3 DNA: TGTGCCAGCGGTGGCGGGACAGCAAACACCGGGCGGCTCTAC.

A note on this clone: Any gene name here is a mouse gene name. The DNA ends 1 residue before the CDR3 does, and the rest of the CDR3 is filled in from the germline J gene. V usage is TRBV14 and J usage is TRBJ2-1; 8 bases map to TRBD1. V gave up 5 bases and J gave up 5 bases; unmatched junction bases: 3. CDR1 is SGHDT, CDR2 FRDEAV, per germline. CDR3 length equals 13 residues. The CDR3 bases that were read are TGTGCCAGCAGCCCACAGGGGGATGCTGAGCAGTTC. Protein product: CASSPQGDAEQF. The entire CDR3 is CASSPQGDAEQFF. Full variable domain (missing parts from reference TRBV14 and TRBJ2-1): EAGVTQSPRYAVLQEGQAVSFWCDPISGHDTLYWYQQPRDQGPQLLVYFRDEAVIDNSQLPSDRFSAVRPKGTNSTLKIQSAKQGDTATYLCASSPQGDAEQFFGPGTRLTVL.

With regard to this clone: Genes and germline are mouse. The CDR3 extends 1 residue past the end of the read, so its final part is completed from the germline J gene. This same CDR3 is encoded by further DNA sequences in the sample. This rearrangement joins TRBV5 to TRBJ2-5; D may be TRBD2 (6 bases). Deletions cut 0 bases from V and 3 bases from J, with 7 bases between. Per the germline V gene, CDR1 is LGHNA and CDR2 is YNLKQL (reference sequence). This CDR3 has 14 residues. CDR3 sequence: CASSQDWGQDTQYF. Incomplete CDR3 DNA: TGTGCCAGCAGCCAAGACTGGGGACAAGACACCCAGTAC.

About this clone: The genes and germline here are from mouse. The CDR3 end falls 1 residue outside the read, so it is completed with the germline J gene. The chain joins TRBV16 to TRBJ2-4; 8 bases map to TRBD2. The germline V gene encodes CDR1 SGHSA and CDR2 FRNQAP. This CDR3 comprises 17 residues. V lost 0 bases, J lost 3 bases, and 8 bases stayed unmatched. CDR3 region: CASSLDLLGGGQNTLYF. Incomplete CDR3 DNA: TGTGCAAGCAGCTTAGATCTGCTGGGGGGTGGACAAAACACCTTGTAC. The whole variable domain, filled in from reference TRBV16 and TRBJ2-4, reads NAGVIQTPRHKVTGKGQEATLWCEPISGHSAVFWYRQTIVQGLEFLTYFRNQAPIDDSGMPKERFSAQMPNQSHSTLKIQSTQPQDSAVYLCASSLDLLGGGQNTLYFGAGTRLSVL.

Note on this clone: Gene names and germline match the mouse. The sequenced fragment ends 1 residue before the CDR3 boundary, so the rest is inferred from the germline J gene. The V gene is TRBV4, the J gene TRBJ2-3, with D unresolved. Germline V gives CDR1 LGHDT, CDR2 YNNKQL (reference sequence). The CDR3 extends over 15 amino acids. Trimming shortened V by 5 bases and J by 0 bases, and 12 bases separated the two germline ends. CDR3 residues: CASSQVGASAETLYF. The DNA read from the CDR3 is TGTGCCAGCAGCCAAGTGGGAGCTAGTGCAGAAACGCTGTAT.